These 7 T cell receptor beta chains came from one sample sequenced in a study of cytomegalovirus exposure and HLA in healthy donors. 13 Jbeta primers and 60 Vbeta primers were used for the PCR. Profiling relied on immunoSEQ multiplex PCR, and the TCRdb table lists in-frame clones only, not all of them. The sample has about 86,000 clones; 74% are singletons. The sequencing sample was made of PBMCs. These TCRs come from a woman between 50 and 59 years old in good health and CMV-seropositive.

J is TRBJ2-7 and V is TRBV6-1; 8 bases line up with TRBD1. This CDR3 has 17 residues. CDR1 MNHNS and CDR2 SASEGT come from the germline V gene. V lost 3 bases, J lost 2 bases, and 12 bases stayed unmatched. The CDR3 coding sequence is TGTGCCAGCAGTGACGGGCTGCGGACAGGGTATACCTACGAGCAGTACTTC. It is translated as CASSDGLRTGYTYEQYF.

The gene calls are TRBV2 and TRBJ1-1; D is unclear. The V end was cut by 6 bases, the J end by 3 bases, with 8 bases between. The CDR3 length is 12 residues. Germline V lookup: CDR1 SNHLY, CDR2 FYNNEI. CDR3 nucleotide sequence: TGTGCCAGCAGCCACGGGGACACTGAAGCTTTCTTT. Amino acids: CASSHGDTEAFF.

This clone was recorded once. The V call is TRBV9, the J call TRBJ2-2; D is undetermined. The germline CDR1 and CDR2 sequences are SGDLS and YYNGEE. V was trimmed by 3 bases and J by 3 bases, leaving 9 bases between them. This CDR3 comprises 14 residues. Here the CDR3 reads CASSGPGDTGELFF. The CDR3 DNA follows: TGTGCCAGCAGCGGCCCTGGAGACACCGGGGAGCTGTTTTTT.

Turning to this clone: The sample carries other DNA sequences with the same CDR3. The CDR3 DNA follows: TGTGCCTGGTCAGGGGGAGCCTACGAGCAGTACTTC. This encodes CAWSGGAYEQYF. V usage is TRBV30 and J usage is TRBJ2-7, with 7 bases identical to TRBD1. Looked up from germline, CDR1 is GTSNPN and CDR2 is SVGIG (reference sequence). The V segment lost 5 bases and the J segment 2 bases; nucleotides outside the gene matches: 3. The CDR3 is 12 amino acids. Variable domain in full (rest from reference TRBV30 and TRBJ2-7): SQTIHQWPATLVQPVGSPLSLECTVEGTSNPNLYWYRQAAGRGLQLLFYSVGIGQISSEVPQNLSASRPQDRQFILSSKKLLLSDSGFYLCAWSGGAYEQYFGPGTRLTVT.

The chain has TRBV6-6 and TRBJ2-7, with TRBD2 identical over 7 bases. The junction had 6 bases not matched to a gene; V was cut back by 5 bases and J by 2 bases. Germline V CDR1 and CDR2: MNHNY, SVGAGI (reference sequence). CDR3 length: 14 amino acids. DNA for the CDR3: TGTGCCAGCAGTAGAGCGGGATCCCCCTACGAGCAGTACTTC. It codes for CASSRAGSPYEQYF.

This chain connects TRBV10-3 to TRBJ1-2; possibly TRBD1 for D (5 bases). Trimming cost V 3 bases and J 8 bases, with 13 bases left between them. From germline, CDR1 is ENHRY and CDR2 SYGVKD. This CDR3 comprises 13 residues. The CDR3 loop is CAISEGQGGGYTF. CDR3 in DNA: TGTGCCATCAGTGAAGGTCAGGGAGGGGGCTACACCTTC.

The chain links TRBV12-1 to TRBJ1-2; the table calls TRBD1, which could not be checked here. TRBV12-1 counts as a pseudogene. The CDR3 contains 13 residues. CDR3 protein: CASSFARDYGYTF. The CDR3 coding sequence is TGTGCCAGCAGCTTTGCCAGGGACTATGGCTACACCTTC.